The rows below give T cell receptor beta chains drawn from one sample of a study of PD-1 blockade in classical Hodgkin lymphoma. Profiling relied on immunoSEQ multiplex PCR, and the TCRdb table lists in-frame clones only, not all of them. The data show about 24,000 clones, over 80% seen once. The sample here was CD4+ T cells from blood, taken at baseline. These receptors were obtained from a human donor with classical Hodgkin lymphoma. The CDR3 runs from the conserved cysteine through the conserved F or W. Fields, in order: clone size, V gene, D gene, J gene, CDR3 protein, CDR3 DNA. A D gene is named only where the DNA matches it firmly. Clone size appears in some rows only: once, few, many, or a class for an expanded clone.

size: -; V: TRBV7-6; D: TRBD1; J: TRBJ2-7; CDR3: CASSEYDRDYEQYF; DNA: TGTGCCAGCAGCGAGTACGACAGGGACTACGAGCAGTACTTC
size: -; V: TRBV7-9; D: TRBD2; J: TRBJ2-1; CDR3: CASSAKYLAGGPGEQFF; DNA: TGTGCCAGCAGCGCAAAATATCTAGCGGGGGGGCCTGGGGAGCAGTTCTTC
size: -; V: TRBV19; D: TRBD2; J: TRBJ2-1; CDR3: CASSIVPAGVSEQFF; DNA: TGTGCCAGTAGTATAGTTCCAGCGGGGGTTTCTGAGCAGTTCTTC
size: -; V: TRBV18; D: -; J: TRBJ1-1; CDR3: CASSTGNTEAFF; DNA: TGTGCCAGCTCGACAGGGAACACTGAAGCTTTCTTT
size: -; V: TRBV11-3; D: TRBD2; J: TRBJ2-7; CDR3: CASSRGTSGTHYEQYF; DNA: TGTGCCAGCAGCCGCGGGACTAGCGGGACCCATTACGAGCAGTACTTC
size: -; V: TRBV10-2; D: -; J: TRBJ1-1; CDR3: CASSQTRNTEAFF; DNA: TGCGCCAGCAGTCAGACAAGAAACACTGAAGCTTTCTTT
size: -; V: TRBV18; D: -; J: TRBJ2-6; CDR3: CASSPETAGANVLTF; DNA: TGTGCCAGCTCACCAGAGACAGCTGGGGCCAACGTCCTGACTTTC
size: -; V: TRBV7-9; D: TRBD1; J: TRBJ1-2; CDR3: CASSLGQGADYGYTF; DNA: TGTGCCAGCAGCCTAGGACAGGGGGCTGACTATGGCTACACCTTC
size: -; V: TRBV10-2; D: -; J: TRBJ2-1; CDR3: CASSPATRYNEQFF; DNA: TGCGCCAGCAGCCCTGCGACTAGATACAATGAGCAGTTCTTC
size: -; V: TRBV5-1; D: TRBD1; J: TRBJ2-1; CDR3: CASSSRQGNEQFF; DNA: TGCGCCAGCAGTTCCAGACAGGGCAATGAGCAGTTCTTC
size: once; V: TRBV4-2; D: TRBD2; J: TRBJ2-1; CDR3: CASSQASAGGPYNEQFF; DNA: TGTGCCAGCAGCCAAGCGAGCGCGGGGGGGCCTTACAATGAGCAGTTCTTC
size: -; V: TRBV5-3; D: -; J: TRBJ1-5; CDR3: CARSFWGGGQPQHF; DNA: TGTGCCAGAAGCTTTTGGGGTGGGGGTCAGCCCCAGCATTTT
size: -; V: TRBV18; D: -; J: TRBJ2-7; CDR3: CASSPYSSYEQYF; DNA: TGTGCCAGCTCACCATACAGCTCCTACGAGCAGTACTTC
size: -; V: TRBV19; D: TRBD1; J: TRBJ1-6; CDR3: CASSFRYTGELSYNSPLHF; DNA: TGTGCCAGTAGCTTTAGGTACACAGGGGAACTTTCCTATAATTCACCCCTCCACTTT
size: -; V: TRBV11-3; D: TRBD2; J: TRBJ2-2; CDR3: CASSRGGFSGELFF; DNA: TGTGCCAGCAGCCGGGGGGGTTTCTCCGGGGAGCTGTTTTTT
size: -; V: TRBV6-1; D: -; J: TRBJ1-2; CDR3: CASSEKGPTNYGYTF; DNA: TGTGCCAGCAGTGAGAAGGGGCCTACTAACTATGGCTACACCTTC
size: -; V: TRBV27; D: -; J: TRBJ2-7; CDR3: CASSTSGHVAYEQYF; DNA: TGTGCCAGCAGTACCTCCGGACACGTAGCCTACGAGCAGTACTTC
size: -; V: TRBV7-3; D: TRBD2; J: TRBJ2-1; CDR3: CASSLTPSGNEQFF; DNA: TGTGCCAGCAGCTTAACGCCTAGCGGCAATGAGCAGTTCTTC
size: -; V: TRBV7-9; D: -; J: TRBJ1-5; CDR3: CASSLGGGNNQPQHF; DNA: TGTGCCAGCAGCCTAGGCGGAGGGAACAATCAGCCCCAGCATTTT
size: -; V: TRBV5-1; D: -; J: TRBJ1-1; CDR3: CASSLDPGRAEAFF; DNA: TGCGCCAGCAGCTTGGATCCAGGGAGAGCTGAAGCTTTCTTT
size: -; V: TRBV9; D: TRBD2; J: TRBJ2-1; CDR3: CASSGKTSPLWDEQFF; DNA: TGTGCCAGCAGCGGCAAGACTAGCCCCCTTTGGGATGAGCAGTTCTTC
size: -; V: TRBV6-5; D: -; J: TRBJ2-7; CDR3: CASSYSTSNPYEQYF; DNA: TGTGCCAGCAGTTACTCTACTAGCAATCCCTACGAGCAGTACTTC
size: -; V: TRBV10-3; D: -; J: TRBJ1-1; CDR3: CAISLGENTEAFF; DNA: TGTGCCATCAGCTTGGGAGAGAACACTGAAGCTTTCTTT
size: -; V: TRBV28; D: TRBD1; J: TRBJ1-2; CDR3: CASSLSGGANYGYTF; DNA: TGTGCCAGCAGTTTATCAGGGGGAGCTAACTATGGCTACACCTTC
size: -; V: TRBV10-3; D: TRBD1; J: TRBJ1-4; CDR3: CAISDPGQKNEKLFF; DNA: TGTGCCATCAGTGACCCGGGACAGAAGAATGAAAAACTGTTTTTT
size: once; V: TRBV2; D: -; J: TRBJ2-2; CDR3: CASSGGSLGTGELFF; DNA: TGTGCCAGCAGTGGCGGTTCCCTAGGGACCGGGGAGCTGTTTTTT
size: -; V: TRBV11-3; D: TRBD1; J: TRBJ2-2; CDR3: CASSQHRGTGELFF; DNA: TGTGCCAGCAGCCAGCACAGGGGAACCGGGGAGCTGTTTTTT
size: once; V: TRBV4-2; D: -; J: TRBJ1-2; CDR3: CASSGVAYGYTF; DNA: TGTGCCAGCAGCGGGGTAGCCTATGGCTACACCTTC
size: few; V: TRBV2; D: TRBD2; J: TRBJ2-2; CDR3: CASQQRGTGELFF; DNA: TGTGCCAGCCAACAGCGGGGGACCGGGGAGCTGTTTTTT
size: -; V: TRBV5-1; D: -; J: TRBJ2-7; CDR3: CASSLQGYEQYF; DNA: TGCGCCAGCAGCTTGCAGGGATACGAGCAGTACTTC
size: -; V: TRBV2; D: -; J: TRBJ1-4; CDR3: CASSEFDFTSEKLFF; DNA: TGTGCCAGCAGTGAGTTCGACTTTACCTCTGAAAAACTGTTTTTT
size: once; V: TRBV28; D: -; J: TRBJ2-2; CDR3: CASSLVTLNTGELFF; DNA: TGTGCCAGCAGTTTAGTGACCCTGAACACCGGGGAGCTGTTTTTT
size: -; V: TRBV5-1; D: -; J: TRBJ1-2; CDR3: CASSSTGGLYGYTF; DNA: TGCGCCAGCAGTTCAACCGGGGGACTCTATGGCTACACCTTC
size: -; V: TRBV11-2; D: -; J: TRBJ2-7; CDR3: CASSFNRDTYEQYF; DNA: TGTGCCAGCAGCTTCAACAGGGACACCTACGAGCAGTACTTC
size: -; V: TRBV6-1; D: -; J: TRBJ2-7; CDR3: CASSALTEQYF; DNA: TGTGCCAGCAGTGCTTTGACTGAGCAGTACTTC
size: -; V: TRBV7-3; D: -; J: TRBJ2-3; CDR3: CASSLNGGLDTQYF; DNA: TGTGCCAGCAGCTTAAACGGGGGGCTAGATACGCAGTATTTT
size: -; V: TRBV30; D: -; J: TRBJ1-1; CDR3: CAWTLNTRGSGTEAFF; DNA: TGTGCCTGGACCCTAAACACGAGGGGGTCGGGCACTGAAGCTTTCTTT
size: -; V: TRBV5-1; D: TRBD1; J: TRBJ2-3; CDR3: CASEIGQGSTDTQYF; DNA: TGCGCCAGCGAAATAGGACAGGGCAGCACAGATACGCAGTATTTT
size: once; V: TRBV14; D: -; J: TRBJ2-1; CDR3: CASSQGGRRYNEQFF; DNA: TGTGCCAGCAGCCAAGGAGGGCGTCGGTACAATGAGCAGTTCTTC
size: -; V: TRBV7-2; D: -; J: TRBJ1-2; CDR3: CASSGNNYGYTF; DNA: TGTGCCAGCAGCGGGAATAACTATGGCTACACCTTC
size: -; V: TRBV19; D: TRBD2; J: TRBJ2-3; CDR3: CASSNRGGTDTQYF; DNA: TGTGCCAGTAGTAATCGGGGGGGCACAGATACGCAGTATTTT
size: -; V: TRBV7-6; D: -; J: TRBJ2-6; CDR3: CASSLAQGGGANVLTF; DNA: TGTGCCAGCAGCTTAGCCCAGGGCGGTGGGGCCAACGTCCTGACTTTC
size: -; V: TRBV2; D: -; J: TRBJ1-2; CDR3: CASSEGDPYTF; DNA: TGTGCCAGCAGTGAGGGGGACCCTTACACCTTC
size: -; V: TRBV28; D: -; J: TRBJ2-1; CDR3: CASRGPYNEQFF; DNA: TGTGCCAGCCGGGGGCCCTACAATGAGCAGTTCTTC
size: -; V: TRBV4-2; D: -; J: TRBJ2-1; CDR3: CASSQREGDSEQFF; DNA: TGTGCCAGCAGCCAAAGAGAGGGGGATAGTGAGCAGTTCTTC
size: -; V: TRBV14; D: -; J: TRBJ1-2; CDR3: CASSPDPFYGYTF; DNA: TGTGCCAGCAGCCCAGACCCCTTCTATGGCTACACCTTC